This T cell receptor beta chain was captured by sequencing in a study of early T cells in non-severe SARS-CoV-2 infection. Whole-study findings and limits: CD4 and private specificities were missed by VDJdb matching, which favored anti-spike CD8 responses.

The CDR3 is 13 amino acids. The V end lost 3 bases, the J end lost 5 bases, and 10 bases lay between the germline ends. Germline V gives CDR1 KGHSH, CDR2 LQKENI. This clonotype was picked up many times. The antigen remains unidentified. Attached unique molecular identifiers marked individual cDNA molecules. TCRdb analysed the 5' RACE reads with MiXCR anew, one entry per CDR3 protein. Among fewer than 40,000 distinct CDR3 sequences listed, around 3.9% were seen once. The sample consisted of whole blood. This TCR was sampled from an adult who was a healthcare worker with PCR-confirmed SARS-CoV-2 infection or an uninfected control (not recorded which). The gene calls are TRBV18 and TRBJ2-5; no firm D call. CDR3 residues: CASSPTQVETQYF. The CDR3 nucleotides read TGTGCCAGCTCACCGACCCAAGTGGAGACCCAGTACTTC.